The 11 T cell receptor beta chains in this list originate from one sample, sequenced in a study of T cells expressing NK-cell markers. TCRdb derives one entry per CDR3 protein from the 5' RACE reads, leaving out DNA. The ten top clones account for 3.5% to 4.5%, within a sample of 500,000 to 600,000 distinct CDR3 sequences. Material: blood T cells: a sorted CD56 or NKG2C T cell subset, CD4+ or CD8+ T cells, or bulk PBMC T cells (not recorded which). These receptors all come from a man aged 18 to 30 in good health.

The chain joins TRBV11-3 to TRBJ2-5; lacking DNA, the TRBD1 call made by TCRdb goes unchecked. From germline, CDR1 is SGHNT and CDR2 YENEEA. The CDR3 runs to 15 residues. The CDR3: CASSLFGTDQETQYF.

The rearrangement uses TRBV4-3 and TRBJ2-5; as DNA is missing, the TRBD1 call by TCRdb cannot be tested. CDR1 LGHNA and CDR2 YSLEER come from the germline V gene. The CDR3 totals 18 residues. CDR3 sequence reads: CASSQATPGQGYQETQYF.

V usage is TRBV27 and J usage is TRBJ2-1. Germline V lookup: CDR1 MNHEY, CDR2 SMNVEV (reference sequence). This CDR3 is built from 16 residues. This CDR3 is CASSSKAGAGYNEQFF.

V and J are TRBV27 and TRBJ2-1; without DNA, the TCRdb call of TRBD1 cannot be checked. The CDR3 is made up of 15 amino acids. Per the germline V gene, CDR1 is MNHEY and CDR2 is SMNVEV (reference sequence). CDR3 region: CASSLSRELGHEQFF.

The chain employs TRBV3-1 and TRBJ2-1; TCRdb reports TRBD2, a call that lacks DNA to check it against. Germline loops: CDR1 LGHDT, CDR2 YNNKEL (reference sequence). The CDR3 length is 15 residues. The CDR3 sequence is CASSPRGRSGNEQFF.

V usage is TRBV5-6 and J usage is TRBJ2-2; the D gene TCRdb calls, TRBD1, cannot be checked with no DNA. Germline V gene sequence: CDR1 SGHDT, CDR2 YYEEEE. The CDR3 spans 17 residues. The CDR3 region is CASGNRQGARFTGELFF.

The rearrangement links TRBV5-1 to TRBJ1-1. The CDR3 is 13 amino acids. In germline, CDR1 is SGHRS, CDR2 YFSETQ. The CDR3 here is CASSEAGITEAFF.

CDR3 in amino acids: CASGPGGGGELFF. The chain links TRBV7-7 to TRBJ2-2; checking the TCRdb D call of TRBD2 is not possible without DNA. The CDR3 runs to 13 residues. CDR1 and CDR2 from the germline V gene are SSHAT and FNYEAQ (reference sequence).

CDR3: CASSFGGRINEKLFF. This rearrangement joins TRBV5-5 to TRBJ1-4; without DNA, the TCRdb call of TRBD1 cannot be checked. The CDR3 consists of 15 residues. CDR1 is SGHKS and CDR2 is YYEKEE in the germline V gene (reference sequence).

This chain uses TRBV5-1 with TRBJ2-3; the TCRdb D gene call, TRBD2, has no DNA to confirm it. CDR1 SGHRS and CDR2 YFSETQ come from the germline V gene. The CDR3 covers 11 residues. CDR3 loop: CASSPDYTQYF.

The chain employs TRBV27 and TRBJ2-1; TCRdb designates TRBD2, a call that cannot be tested without DNA. The CDR3 covers 14 residues. The germline V gene has CDR1 MNHEY and CDR2 SMNVEV (reference sequence). The CDR3 protein is CASIGTRDRNEQFF.